What follows are 4 T cell receptor beta chains derived from one specimen sequenced in a study of T cell responses to AZD1222 COVID-19 vaccine. Assay: immunoSEQ multiplex PCR; the TCRdb copy retains only in-frame clones and omits some. The table has 55,000 to 85,000 clones, about four fifths seen once; the top ten hold 8% to 10%. Sequences were derived from peripheral blood, sampled on day 0 of AZD1222 vaccination. These receptors were obtained from an adult in good health.

This chain links TRBV6-5 with TRBJ1-2, with 7 bases aligning to TRBD1. CDR1 is MNHEY, CDR2 SVGAGI, per germline. Unmatched junction bases numbered 11, after V lost 6 bases and J lost 4 bases. The CDR3 totals 15 residues. CDR3 amino acids: CASRPRRQGPYGYTF. CDR3 nucleotide sequence: TGTGCCAGCAGGCCCAGGCGACAGGGACCCTATGGCTACACCTTC.

The V and J genes are TRBV7-3 and TRBJ2-2; 8 nucleotides match TRBD1. The length of the CDR3 is 15 residues. Germline V gives CDR1 SGHTA, CDR2 FQGTGA. The V and J ends lost 5 bases and 4 bases, in that order; junction bases with no gene match: 6. CDR3 region: CASSQGQGFTGELFF. DNA of the CDR3: TGTGCCAGCAGCCAAGGACAGGGATTCACCGGGGAGCTGTTTTTT.

The V gene is TRBV19, the J gene TRBJ2-3, with D perhaps TRBD1 (6 bases). Trimming pared 4 bases from V and 0 bases from J, leaving 8 bases between. The CDR3 contains 14 residues. Per the germline V gene, CDR1 is LNHDA and CDR2 is SQIVND (reference sequence). CDR3 DNA sequence: TGTGCCAGTAGTAACGGACAGAGCACAGATACGCAGTATTTT. Translating gives CASSNGQSTDTQYF.

This chain links TRBV7-3 with TRBJ1-1, with D hard to call. This CDR3 is built from 13 residues. V gave up 3 bases and J gave up 3 bases, with 8 bases separating them. Germline V gives CDR1 SGHTA, CDR2 FQGTGA. CDR3 residues: CASSFGQHTEAFF. The CDR3 region has the DNA TGTGCCAGCAGCTTCGGGCAGCACACTGAAGCTTTCTTT.